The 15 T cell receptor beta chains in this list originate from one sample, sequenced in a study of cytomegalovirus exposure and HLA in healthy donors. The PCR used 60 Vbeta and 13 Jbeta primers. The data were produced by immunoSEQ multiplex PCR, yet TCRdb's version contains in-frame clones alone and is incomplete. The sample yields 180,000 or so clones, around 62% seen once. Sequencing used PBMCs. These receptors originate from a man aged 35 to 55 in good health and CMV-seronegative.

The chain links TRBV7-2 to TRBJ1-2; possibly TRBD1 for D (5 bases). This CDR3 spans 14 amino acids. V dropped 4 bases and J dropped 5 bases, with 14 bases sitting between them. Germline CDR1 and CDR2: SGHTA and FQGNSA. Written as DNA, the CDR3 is TGTGCCAGCAGCTCTCCTCCGACAGCTTATGGCTACACCTTC. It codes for CASSSPPTAYGYTF.

This CDR3 is CATSRDPGLKYNEQFF. CDR3 DNA: TGTGCCACCAGCAGAGATCCGGGTCTCAAGTACAATGAGCAGTTCTTC. This chain links TRBV15 with TRBJ2-1; D is uncertain. V was clipped by 0 bases and J by 4 bases, with 13 bases between them. The CDR3 is 16 amino acids. Germline V gene lookup returns CDR1 LNHNV and CDR2 YYDKDF (reference sequence).

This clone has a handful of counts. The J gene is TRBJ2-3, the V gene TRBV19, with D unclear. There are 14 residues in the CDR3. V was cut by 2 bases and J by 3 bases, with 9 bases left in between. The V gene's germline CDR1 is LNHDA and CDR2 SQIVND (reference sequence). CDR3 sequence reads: CASSISLETDTQYF. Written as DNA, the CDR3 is TGTGCCAGTAGTATATCGCTAGAAACAGATACGCAGTATTTT.

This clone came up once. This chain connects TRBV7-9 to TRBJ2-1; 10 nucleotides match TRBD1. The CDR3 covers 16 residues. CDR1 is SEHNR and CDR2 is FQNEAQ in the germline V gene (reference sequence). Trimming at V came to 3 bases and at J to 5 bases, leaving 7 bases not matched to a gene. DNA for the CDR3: TGTGCCAGCAGCTTGGGGACAGGGGATGGCCACAATGAGCAGTTCTTC. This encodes CASSLGTGDGHNEQFF.

CDR3 protein: CASSFGTGSYEQYF. CDR3 coding DNA: TGTGCCAGCAGCTTCGGGACAGGGTCGTACGAGCAGTACTTC. V gene TRBV7-6 combines with J gene TRBJ2-5; 9 nucleotides agree with TRBD1. Matching the DNA end better, TRBJ2-7 makes the J call doubtful. This CDR3 region has 14 residues. Germline-derived CDR1 and CDR2 are SGHVS and FNYEAQ.

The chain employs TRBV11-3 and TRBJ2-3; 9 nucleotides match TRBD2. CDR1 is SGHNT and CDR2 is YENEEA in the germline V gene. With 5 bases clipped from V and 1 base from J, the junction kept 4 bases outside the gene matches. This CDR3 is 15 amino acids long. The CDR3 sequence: CASSPGGRGTDTQYF. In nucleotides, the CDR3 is TGTGCCAGCAGCCCCGGCGGGAGGGGCACAGATACGCAGTATTTT.

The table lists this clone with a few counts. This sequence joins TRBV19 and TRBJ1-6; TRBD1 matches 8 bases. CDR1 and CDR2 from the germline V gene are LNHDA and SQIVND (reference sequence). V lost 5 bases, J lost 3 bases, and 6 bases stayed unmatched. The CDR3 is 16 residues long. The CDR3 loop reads CASSLDRADYNSPLHF. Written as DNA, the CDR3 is TGTGCCAGTAGTTTGGACAGGGCGGACTATAATTCACCCCTCCACTTT.

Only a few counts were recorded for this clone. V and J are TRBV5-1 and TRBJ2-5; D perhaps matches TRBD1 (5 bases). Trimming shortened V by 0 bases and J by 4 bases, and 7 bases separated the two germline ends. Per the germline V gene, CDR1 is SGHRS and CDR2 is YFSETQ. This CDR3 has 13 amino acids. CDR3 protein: CASSLGTLETQYF. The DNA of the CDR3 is TGCGCCAGCAGCTTGGGGACACTAGAGACCCAGTACTTC.

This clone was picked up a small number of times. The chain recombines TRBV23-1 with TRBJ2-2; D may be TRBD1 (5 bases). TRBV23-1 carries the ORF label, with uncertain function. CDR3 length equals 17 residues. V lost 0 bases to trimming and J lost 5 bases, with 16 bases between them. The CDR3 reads CASSQSQSTGITGELFF. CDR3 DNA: TGCGCCAGCAGTCAATCGCAATCTACAGGAATAACCGGGGAGCTGTTTTTT.

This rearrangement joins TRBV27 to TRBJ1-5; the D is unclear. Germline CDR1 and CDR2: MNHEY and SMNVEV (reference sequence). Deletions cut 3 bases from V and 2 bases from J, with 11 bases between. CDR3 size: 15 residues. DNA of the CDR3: TGTGCCAGCAGTTTCGAGGCCGGTCGCAATCAGCCCCAGCATTTT. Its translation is CASSFEAGRNQPQHF.

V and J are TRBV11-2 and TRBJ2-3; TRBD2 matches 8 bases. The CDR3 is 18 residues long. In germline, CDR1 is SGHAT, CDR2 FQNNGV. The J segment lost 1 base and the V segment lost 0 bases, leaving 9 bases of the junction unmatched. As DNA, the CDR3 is TGTGCCAGCAGCTTAGAACCCTGGTCGGGACTAGGCACAGATACGCAGTATTTT. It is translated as CASSLEPWSGLGTDTQYF.

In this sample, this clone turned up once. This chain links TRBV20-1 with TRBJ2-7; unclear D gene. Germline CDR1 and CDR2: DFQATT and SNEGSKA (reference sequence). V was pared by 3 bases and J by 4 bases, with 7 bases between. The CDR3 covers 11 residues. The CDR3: CSASEEYEQYF. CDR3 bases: TGCAGTGCTAGCGAGGAGTACGAGCAGTACTTC.

CDR3 sequence: CASSFQTGLSSYEQYF. CDR3 DNA: TGTGCCAGCAGCTTTCAGACAGGGTTGAGCTCCTACGAGCAGTACTTC. This chain uses TRBV7-2 with TRBJ2-7, with TRBD1 identical over 7 bases. The length of the CDR3 is 16 residues. Per the germline V gene, CDR1 is SGHTA and CDR2 is FQGNSA. Losses at the gene ends were 3 bases for V and 0 bases for J; bases not matched to a gene: 8.

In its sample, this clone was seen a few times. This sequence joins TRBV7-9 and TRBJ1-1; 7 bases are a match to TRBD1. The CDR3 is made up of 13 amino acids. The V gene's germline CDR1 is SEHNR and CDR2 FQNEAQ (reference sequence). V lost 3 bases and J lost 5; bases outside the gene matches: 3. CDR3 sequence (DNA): TGTGCCAGCAGCTTCAGGGGGAGGACTGAAGCTTTCTTT. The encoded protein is CASSFRGRTEAFF.

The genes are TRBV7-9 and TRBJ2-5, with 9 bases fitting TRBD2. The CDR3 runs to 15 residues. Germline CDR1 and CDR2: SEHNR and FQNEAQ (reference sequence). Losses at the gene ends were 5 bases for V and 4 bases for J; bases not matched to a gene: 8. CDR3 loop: CASSPGTSRGETQYF. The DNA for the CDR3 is TGTGCCAGCAGCCCAGGGACTAGCCGGGGAGAGACCCAGTACTTC.